The clone carrying this T cell receptor (beta chain) was recorded a few times. Its antigen is not identified. Sequencing used immunoSEQ multiplex PCR; TCRdb keeps in-frame clones, though not all of them. There are 240,000 or so clones in the sample; approximately 86% occur only once, and roughly 1.2% lies in the top ten. This entry is derived from a study of cytomegalovirus exposure and HLA in healthy donors. General study points: In vitro testing confirmed a few CMV-associated chains as specific for CMV antigens.

Per germline, CDR1 LNHDA and CDR2 SQIVND (reference sequence). This CDR3 is 15 amino acids long. V was shortened by 2 bases and J by 6 bases, with 14 bases between the two germline ends. Material: PBMCs. The V gene is TRBV19, the J gene TRBJ1-5; a possible D gene is TRBD1 (6 bases). This TCR came from a woman aged 25-40 years in good health and CMV-seropositive. The CDR3 bases are TGTGCCAGTAGTATATCCGATCAGGGGAGTCAGCCCCAGCATTTT. This sequence encodes CASSISDQGSQPQHF.